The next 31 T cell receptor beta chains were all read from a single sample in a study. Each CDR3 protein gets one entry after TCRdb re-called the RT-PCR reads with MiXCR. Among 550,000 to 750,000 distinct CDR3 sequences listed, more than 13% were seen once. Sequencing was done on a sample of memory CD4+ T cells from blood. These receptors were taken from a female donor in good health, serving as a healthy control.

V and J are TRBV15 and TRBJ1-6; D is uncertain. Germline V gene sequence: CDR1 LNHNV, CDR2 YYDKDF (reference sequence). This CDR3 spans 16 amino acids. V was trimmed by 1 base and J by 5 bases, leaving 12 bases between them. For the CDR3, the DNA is TGTGCCACCAGCAGAGGCTACAGTGGGAATAATTCACCCCTCCACTTT. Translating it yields CATSRGYSGNNSPLHF.

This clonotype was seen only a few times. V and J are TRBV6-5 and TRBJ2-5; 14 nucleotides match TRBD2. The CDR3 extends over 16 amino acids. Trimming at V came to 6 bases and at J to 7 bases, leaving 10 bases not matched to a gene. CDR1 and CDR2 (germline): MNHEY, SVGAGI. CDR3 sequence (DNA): TGTGCCAGCAGGGGACTAGCGGGGGCGTCTGGTGGGACCCAGTACTTC. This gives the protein CASRGLAGASGGTQYF.

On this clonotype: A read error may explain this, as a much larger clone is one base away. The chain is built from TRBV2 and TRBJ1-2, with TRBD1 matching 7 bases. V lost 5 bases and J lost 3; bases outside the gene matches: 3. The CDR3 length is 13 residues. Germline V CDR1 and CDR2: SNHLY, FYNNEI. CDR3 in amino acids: CASSTGADYGYTF. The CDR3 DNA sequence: TGTGCCAGCAGTACAGGGGCCGACTATGGCTACACCTTC.

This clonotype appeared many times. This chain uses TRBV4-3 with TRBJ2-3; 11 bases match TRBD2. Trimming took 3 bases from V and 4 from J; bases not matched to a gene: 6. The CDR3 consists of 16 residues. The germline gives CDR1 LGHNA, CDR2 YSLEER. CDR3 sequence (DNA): TGCGCCAGCAGCCAGACTAGCGGGGAGAAATCAGATACGCAGTATTTT. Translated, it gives CASSQTSGEKSDTQYF.

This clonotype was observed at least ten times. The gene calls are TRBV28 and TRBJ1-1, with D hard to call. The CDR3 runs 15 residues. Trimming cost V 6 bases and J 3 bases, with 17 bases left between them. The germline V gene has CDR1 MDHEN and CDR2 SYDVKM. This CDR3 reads CASSPITTVDTEAFF. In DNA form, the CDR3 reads TGTGCCAGCAGCCCAATAACCACCGTGGACACTGAAGCTTTCTTT.

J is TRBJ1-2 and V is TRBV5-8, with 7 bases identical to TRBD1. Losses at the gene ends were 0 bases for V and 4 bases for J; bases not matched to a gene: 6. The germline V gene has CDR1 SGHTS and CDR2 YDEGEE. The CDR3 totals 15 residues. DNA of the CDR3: TGTGCCAGCAGCTTGGCCGCGGGACAGTTCTATGGCTACACCTTC. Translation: CASSLAAGQFYGYTF.

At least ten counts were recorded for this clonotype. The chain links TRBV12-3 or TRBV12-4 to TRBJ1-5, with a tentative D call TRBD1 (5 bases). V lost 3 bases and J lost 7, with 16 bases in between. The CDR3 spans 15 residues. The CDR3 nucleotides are TGTGCCAGCAGTTTTGGGTCGGCAGGGAGCCAGCCCCAGCATTTT. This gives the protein CASSFGSAGSQPQHF.

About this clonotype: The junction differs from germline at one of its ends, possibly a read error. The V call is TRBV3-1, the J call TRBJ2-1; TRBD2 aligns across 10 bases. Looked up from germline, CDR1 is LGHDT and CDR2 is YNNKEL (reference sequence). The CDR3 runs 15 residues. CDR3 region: CASSPAGGTYNKQFF. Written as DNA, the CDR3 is TGTGCCAGCAGTCCAGCGGGGGGGACCTACAATAAGCAGTTCTTC.

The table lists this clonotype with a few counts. In DNA, the CDR3 is TGTGCTAGTGGTTCATCGACAGGGATAGCTTTCTTT. It codes for CASGSSTGIAFF. The V and J genes are TRBV12-5 and TRBJ1-1; 7 positions match TRBD1. The CDR3 runs to 12 residues. The junction had 6 bases not matched to a gene; V was cut back by 4 bases and J by 10 bases. The V gene's germline CDR1 is LGHNT and CDR2 FRNRAP.

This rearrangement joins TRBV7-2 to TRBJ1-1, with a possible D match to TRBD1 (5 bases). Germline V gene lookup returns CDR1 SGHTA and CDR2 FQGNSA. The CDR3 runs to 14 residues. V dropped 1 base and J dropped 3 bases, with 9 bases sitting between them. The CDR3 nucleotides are TGTGCCAGCAGCTTAGGAGGGGACTACACTGAAGCTTTCTTT. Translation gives CASSLGGDYTEAFF.

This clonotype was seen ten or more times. The CDR3 is CASSAGILGVGTYTF. CDR3 coding DNA: TGTGCCAGCAGCGCGGGGATCTTGGGGGTTGGAACCTACACCTTC. The chain recombines TRBV9 with TRBJ1-2; D may be TRBD1 (5 bases). In germline, CDR1 is SGDLS, CDR2 YYNGEE. The CDR3 loop spans 15 amino acids. The V and J ends lost 3 bases and 10 bases respectively, with 22 bases between them.

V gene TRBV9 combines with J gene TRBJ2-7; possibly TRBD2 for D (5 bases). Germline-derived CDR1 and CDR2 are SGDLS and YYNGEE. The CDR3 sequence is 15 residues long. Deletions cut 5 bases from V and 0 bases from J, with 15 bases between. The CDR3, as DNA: TGTGCCAGCAGTCGAGACGGGGTGACCTCCTACGAGCAGTACTTC. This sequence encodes CASSRDGVTSYEQYF.

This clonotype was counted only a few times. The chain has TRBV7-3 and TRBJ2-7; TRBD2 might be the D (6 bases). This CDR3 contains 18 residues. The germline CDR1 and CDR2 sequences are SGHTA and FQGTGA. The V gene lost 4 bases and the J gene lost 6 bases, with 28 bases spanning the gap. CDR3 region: CASSSRSRYSGAPSEQYF. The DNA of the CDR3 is TGTGCCAGCAGCTCCCGCTCCCGGTATAGCGGAGCGCCTTCCGAGCAGTACTTC.

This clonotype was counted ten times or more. CDR3 protein: CASSLGWTSTDTQYF. As DNA, the CDR3 is TGTGCCAGCAGCTTGGGGTGGACTAGCACAGATACGCAGTATTTT. This chain uses TRBV5-6 with TRBJ2-3, with TRBD2 as a possible D gene (5 bases). V lost 0 bases and J lost 0, with 8 bases in between. Germline CDR1 and CDR2: SGHDT and YYEEEE. CDR3 length: 15 residues.

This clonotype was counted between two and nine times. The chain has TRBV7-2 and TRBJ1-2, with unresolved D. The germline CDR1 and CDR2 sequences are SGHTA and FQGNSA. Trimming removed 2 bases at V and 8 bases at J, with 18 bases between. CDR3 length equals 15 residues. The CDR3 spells CASSLLDRGSGGYTF. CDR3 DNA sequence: TGTGCCAGCAGCTTATTAGATCGGGGTTCGGGCGGCTACACCTTC.

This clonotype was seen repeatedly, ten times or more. CDR3 in amino acids: CSARPYTDTQYF. The CDR3 coding sequence is TGCAGTGCTAGACCATACACAGATACGCAGTATTTT. The J gene is TRBJ2-3, the V gene TRBV20-1; no clear D. CDR3 length: 12 residues. V lost 2 bases and J 2 bases, leaving 5 bases between the germline ends. Germline CDR1 is DFQATT and CDR2 is SNEGSKA (reference sequence).

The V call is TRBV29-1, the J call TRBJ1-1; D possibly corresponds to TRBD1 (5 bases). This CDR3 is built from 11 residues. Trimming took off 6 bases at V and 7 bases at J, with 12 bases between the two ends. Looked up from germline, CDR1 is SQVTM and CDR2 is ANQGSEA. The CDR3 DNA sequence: TGCAGCGTCTCAAGGAGGGGTGAAGCTTTCTTT. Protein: CSVSRRGEAFF.

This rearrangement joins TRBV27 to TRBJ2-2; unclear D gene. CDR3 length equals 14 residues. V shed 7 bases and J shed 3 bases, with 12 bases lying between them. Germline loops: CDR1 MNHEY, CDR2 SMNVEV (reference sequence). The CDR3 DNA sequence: TGTGCCAGCAAATTGGGCAGAGACACCGGGGAGCTGTTTTTT. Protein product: CASKLGRDTGELFF.

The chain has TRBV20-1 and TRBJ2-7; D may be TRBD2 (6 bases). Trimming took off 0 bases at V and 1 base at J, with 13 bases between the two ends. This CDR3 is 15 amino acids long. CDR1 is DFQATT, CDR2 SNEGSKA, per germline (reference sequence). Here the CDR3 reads CSARETTAGSYEQYF. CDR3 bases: TGCAGTGCTAGAGAGACGACGGCGGGGTCCTACGAGCAGTACTTC.

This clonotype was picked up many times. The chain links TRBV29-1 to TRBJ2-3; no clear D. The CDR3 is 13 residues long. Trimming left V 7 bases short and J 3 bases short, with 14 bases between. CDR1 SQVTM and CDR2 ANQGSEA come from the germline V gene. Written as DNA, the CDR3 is TGCAGCGCCCCCATCCAAACTACAGATACGCAGTATTTT. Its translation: CSAPIQTTDTQYF.

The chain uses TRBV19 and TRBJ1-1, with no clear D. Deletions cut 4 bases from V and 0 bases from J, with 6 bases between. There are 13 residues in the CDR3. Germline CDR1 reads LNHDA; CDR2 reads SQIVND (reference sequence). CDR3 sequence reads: CASSNAVNTEAFF. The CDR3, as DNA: TGTGCCAGTAGTAACGCAGTGAACACTGAAGCTTTCTTT.

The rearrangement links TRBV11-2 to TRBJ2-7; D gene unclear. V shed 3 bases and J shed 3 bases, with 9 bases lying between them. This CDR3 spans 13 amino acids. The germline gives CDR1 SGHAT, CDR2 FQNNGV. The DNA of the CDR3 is TGTGCCAGCAGCTTTTCCGGTGGCTACGAGCAGTACTTC. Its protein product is CASSFSGGYEQYF.

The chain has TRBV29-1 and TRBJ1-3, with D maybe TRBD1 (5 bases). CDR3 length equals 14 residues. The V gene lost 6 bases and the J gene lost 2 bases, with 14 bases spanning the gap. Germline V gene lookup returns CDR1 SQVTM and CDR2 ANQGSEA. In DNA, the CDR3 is TGCAGCGTGGGGGGAGGAGGGACTGGAAACACCATATATTTT. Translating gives CSVGGGGTGNTIYF.

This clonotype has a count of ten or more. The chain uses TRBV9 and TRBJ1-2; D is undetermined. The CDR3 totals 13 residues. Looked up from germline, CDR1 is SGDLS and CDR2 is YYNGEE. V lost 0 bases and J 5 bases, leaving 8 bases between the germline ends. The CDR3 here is CASSVGPGYGYTF. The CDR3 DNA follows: TGTGCCAGCAGCGTAGGTCCGGGATATGGCTACACCTTC. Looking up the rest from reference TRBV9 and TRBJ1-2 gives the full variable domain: DSGVTQTPKHLITATGQRVTLRCSPRSGDLSVYWYQQSLDQGLQFLIQYYNGEERAKGNILERFSAQQFPDLHSELNLSSLELGDSALYFCASSVGPGYGYTFGSGTRLTVV.

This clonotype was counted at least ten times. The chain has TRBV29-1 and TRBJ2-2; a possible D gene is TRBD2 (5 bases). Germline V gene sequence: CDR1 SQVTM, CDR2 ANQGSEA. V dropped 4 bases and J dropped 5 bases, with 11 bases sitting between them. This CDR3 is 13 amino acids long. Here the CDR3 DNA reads TGCAGCGTTGGGAGGACGGGTACCGGGGAGCTGTTTTTT. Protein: CSVGRTGTGELFF.

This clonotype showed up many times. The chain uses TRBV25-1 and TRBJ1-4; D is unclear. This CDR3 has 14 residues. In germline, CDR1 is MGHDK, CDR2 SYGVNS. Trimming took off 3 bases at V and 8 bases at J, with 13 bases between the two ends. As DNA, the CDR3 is TGTGCCAGCAGTGATTCGGAGACGGGGGAAAAACTGTTTTTT. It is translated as CASSDSETGEKLFF.

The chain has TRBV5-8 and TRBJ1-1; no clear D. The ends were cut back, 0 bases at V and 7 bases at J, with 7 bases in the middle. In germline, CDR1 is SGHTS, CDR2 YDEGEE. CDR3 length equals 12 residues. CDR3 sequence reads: CASSLVDGEAFF. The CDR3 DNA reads TGTGCCAGCAGCTTGGTAGACGGTGAAGCTTTCTTT.

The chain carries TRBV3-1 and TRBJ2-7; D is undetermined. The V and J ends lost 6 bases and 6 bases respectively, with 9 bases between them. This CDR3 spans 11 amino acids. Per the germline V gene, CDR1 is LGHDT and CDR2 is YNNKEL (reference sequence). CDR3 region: CASRIGSEQYF. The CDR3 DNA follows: TGTGCCAGCAGGATAGGCTCCGAGCAGTACTTC.

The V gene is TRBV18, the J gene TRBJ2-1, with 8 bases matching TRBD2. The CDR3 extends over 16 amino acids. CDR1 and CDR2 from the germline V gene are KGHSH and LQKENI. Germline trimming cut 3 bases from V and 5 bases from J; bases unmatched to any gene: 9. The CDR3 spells CASSPTDSGVNNEQFF. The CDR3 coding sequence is TGTGCCAGCTCACCGACCGATAGCGGGGTAAACAATGAGCAGTTCTTC. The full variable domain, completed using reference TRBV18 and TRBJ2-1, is NAGVMQNPRHLVRRRGQEARLRCSPMKGHSHVYWYRQLPEEGLKFMVYLQKENIIDESGMPKERFSAEFPKEGPSILRIQQVVRGDSAAYFCASSPTDSGVNNEQFFGPGTRLTVL.

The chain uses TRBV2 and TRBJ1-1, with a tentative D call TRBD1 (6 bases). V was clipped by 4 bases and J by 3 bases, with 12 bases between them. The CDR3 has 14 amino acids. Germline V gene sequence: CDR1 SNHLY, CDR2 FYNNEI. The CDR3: CASSGGRGDTEAFF. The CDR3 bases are TGTGCCAGCAGTGGGGGGAGGGGGGACACTGAAGCTTTCTTT.

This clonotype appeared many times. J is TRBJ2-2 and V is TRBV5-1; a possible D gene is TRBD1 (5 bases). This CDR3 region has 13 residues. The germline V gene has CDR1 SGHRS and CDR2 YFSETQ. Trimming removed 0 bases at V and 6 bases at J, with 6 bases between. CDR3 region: CASSLVGAGELFF. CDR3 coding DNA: TGCGCCAGCAGCTTGGTAGGGGCCGGGGAGCTGTTTTTT.